A selection of T cell receptor beta chains follows, all from one sample in a study of radiation and T cells in renal cell carcinoma. TCRdb's copy holds only in-frame clones and misses some; the assay was immunoSEQ multiplex PCR. The repertoire holds fewer than 45,000 clones, roughly four fifths seen once, with around 26% in the top ten. The specimen comprised blood, sampled from a patient whose treatment included radiotherapy and nephrectomy. These receptors all stem from a woman aged 70-85 years with renal cell carcinoma. Each CDR3 is given with its conserved first and last residue. Each record gives: J gene, clone size, D gene, CDR3 length, V gene, CDR3 DNA, CDR3 protein. A D gene is named only where the DNA matches it firmly. Size is stated for part of the rows, as once, few or many counts, or as a class when the clone is expanded.

TRBJ2-3 | . | TRBD2 | 17 | TRBV4-3 | TGCGCCAGCAGCCAAGATCTGGCTAGCGGGAGTGGGGATACGCAGTATTTT | CASSQDLASGSGDTQYF
TRBJ2-1 | . | . | 15 | TRBV4-2 | TGTGCCAGCAGCCCCTTGAGTGGGGGGACCAATGAGCAGTTCTTC | CASSPLSGGTNEQFF
TRBJ2-7 | . | TRBD2 | 15 | TRBV18 | TGTGCCAGCTCACCGGGGCGGGGGACCTCCTACGAGCAGTACTTC | CASSPGRGTSYEQYF
TRBJ2-2 | . | . | 15 | TRBV14 | TGTGCCAGCAGCCAAGTCCTGGATGTCACCGGGGAGCTGTTTTTT | CASSQVLDVTGELFF
TRBJ2-7 | . | . | 14 | TRBV4-1 | TGCGCCAGCAGCCAAGATCCAGCGTGGTCCGAGCAGTACTTC | CASSQDPAWSEQYF
TRBJ2-7 | . | . | 15 | TRBV10-3 | TGTGCCATCAGTGAGTCCGATGGGGTGGGGTACGAGCAGTACTTC | CAISESDGVGYEQYF
TRBJ2-1 | . | TRBD1 | 16 | TRBV27 | TGTGCCAGCAGTCGGGGACAGACAGGATCGGGGCATGAGCAGTTCTTC | CASSRGQTGSGHEQFF
TRBJ2-7 | . | . | 12 | TRBV5-1 | TGCGCCAGCAGCTCAGACCCCCACGAGCAGTACTTC | CASSSDPHEQYF
TRBJ2-5 | . | . | 11 | TRBV5-6 | TGTGCCAGCAGCTTGATGGAGACCCAGTACTTC | CASSLMETQYF
TRBJ2-5 | . | TRBD2 | 15 | TRBV2 | TGTGCCAGCAGTGAATTGGGACTAGGTTGGGAGACCCAGTACTTC | CASSELGLGWETQYF
TRBJ1-3 | . | . | 18 | TRBV14 | TGTGCCAGCAGCCCGAACCCAGGGAGACAGATCTCTGGGAACACCATATATTTT | CASSPNPGRQISGNTIYF
TRBJ2-2 | once | . | 15 | TRBV19 | TGTGCCAGTAGTCTGGATCGGGGGGCAGGCGGGGAGCTGTTTTTT | CASSLDRGAGGELFF
TRBJ1-2 | . | TRBD1 | 13 | TRBV5-4 | TGTGCCAGCAGCTCGCAGGGGGCCTATGGCTACACCTTC | CASSSQGAYGYTF
TRBJ2-3 | once | . | 14 | TRBV7-9 | TGTGCCAGCAGCTTAGAAGGTTGGCGCGATACGCAGTATTTT | CASSLEGWRDTQYF
TRBJ2-1 | once | TRBD2 | 12 | TRBV7-2 | TGTGCCAGCAGCTTGTCGACTAGCGGTCCGCTCTTC | CASSLSTSGPLF
TRBJ2-7 | . | . | 12 | TRBV5-6 | TGTGCCAGCAGCTTAAGGGGGTACGAGCAGTACTTC | CASSLRGYEQYF
TRBJ2-1 | . | . | 15 | TRBV10-3 | TGTGCCATCAGTGCGAGGACTGATTCCTACAATGAGCAGTTCTTC | CAISARTDSYNEQFF
TRBJ2-1 | . | . | 14 | TRBV4-1 | TGCGCCAGCAGCCAAGGTAACAGCTACAATGAGCAGTTCTTC | CASSQGNSYNEQFF
TRBJ2-7 | . | . | 17 | TRBV6-1 | TGTGCCAGCAGTGGAGGACCGGGGTCGCCATCACCCTACGAGCAGTACTTC | CASSGGPGSPSPYEQYF
TRBJ2-1 | . | . | 17 | TRBV4-1 | TGCGCCAGCAGCCAAGTTGCACTGGATGGGATTCGTAATGAGCAGTTCTTC | CASSQVALDGIRNEQFF
TRBJ1-2 | . | . | 16 | TRBV4-1 | TGCGCCAGCAGCCAAGAACCTCTGACAGGAAGCTATGGCTACACCTTC | CASSQEPLTGSYGYTF
TRBJ2-1 | . | TRBD2 | 14 | TRBV10-1 | TGCGCCAGCAGTGATGGCGGGGGGCATAATGAGCAGTTCTTC | CASSDGGGHNEQFF
TRBJ1-4 | . | . | 14 | TRBV6-5 | TGTGCCAGCAGTTACGGGACGGGCGGGGAAAAACTGTTTTTT | CASSYGTGGEKLFF
TRBJ1-2 | once | . | 14 | TRBV5-1 | TGCGCCAGCAGCTTGGACGGAGGGAACTATGGCTACACCTTC | CASSLDGGNYGYTF
TRBJ1-1 | . | TRBD1 | 14 | TRBV28 | TGTGCCAGCAGTCCCGACAGGGCGGGCACTGAAGCTTTCTTT | CASSPDRAGTEAFF
TRBJ1-1 | . | . | 16 | TRBV5-1 | TGCGCCAGCAGCTTGGATGGACAAGGGCTTAACACTGAAGCTTTCTTT | CASSLDGQGLNTEAFF
TRBJ2-5 | . | TRBD2 | 14 | TRBV5-1 | TGCGCCAGCAGCGGTAGCGGGGGACAAGAGACCCAGTACTTC | CASSGSGGQETQYF
TRBJ2-7 | . | TRBD2 | 13 | TRBV5-1 | TGCGCCAGCAGCCCCCGGGAGGGCTACGAGCAGTACTTC | CASSPREGYEQYF
TRBJ1-2 | . | TRBD1 | 16 | TRBV19 | TGTGCCAGTAGTCCCCCGGGGACAGGGACGTTCCATGGCTACACCTTC | CASSPPGTGTFHGYTF
TRBJ2-7 | . | . | 14 | TRBV9 | TGTGCCAGCAGCCCTCCCGGGGAGTGGGACGAGCAGTACTTC | CASSPPGEWDEQYF
TRBJ1-3 | . | . | 15 | TRBV5-4 | TGTGCCAGCAGCGAAGTGGCAGGGAGATGGAACACCATATATTTT | CASSEVAGRWNTIYF
TRBJ1-2 | few | . | 14 | TRBV25-1 | TGTGCCAGCAGTGAGCCGCAGGCGGAGTATGGCTACACCTTC | CASSEPQAEYGYTF
TRBJ1-3 | . | TRBD1 | 17 | TRBV7-8 | TGTGCCAGCAGCCCGAGAGACAGGGTCCTCTCTGGAAACACCATATATTTT | CASSPRDRVLSGNTIYF
TRBJ2-7 | . | TRBD1 | 14 | TRBV6-6 | TGTGCCAGCAGTCGGGACAGACGTTTCTACGAGCAGTACTTC | CASSRDRRFYEQYF
TRBJ1-1 | . | . | 16 | TRBV7-8 | TGTGCCAGCAGCTTAGATTGGGCAGGAGCGAACACTGAAGCTTTCTTT | CASSLDWAGANTEAFF
TRBJ1-5 | . | . | 13 | TRBV19 | TGTGCCAGTAGTATCCCAGGGGATCAGCCCCAGCATTTT | CASSIPGDQPQHF
TRBJ2-5 | . | . | 11 | TRBV7-9 | TGTGCCAGCAGCACTCGGGAGACCCAGTACTTC | CASSTRETQYF
TRBJ1-3 | . | . | 13 | TRBV18 | TGTGCCAGCTCACTGGAGTCCGGAAACACCATATATTTT | CASSLESGNTIYF
TRBJ2-3 | . | . | 12 | TRBV6-4 | TGTGCCAGCAGTGACAGGGCAGATACGCAGTATTTT | CASSDRADTQYF
TRBJ2-1 | . | TRBD2 | 15 | TRBV9 | TGTGCCAGCAGCGCCGGTTTGGGGGGGTACAATGAGCAGTTCTTC | CASSAGLGGYNEQFF
TRBJ1-1 | . | . | 14 | TRBV9 | TGTGCCAGCAGCGCGGCCAGGGACAACCCTGAAGCTTTCTTT | CASSAARDNPEAFF
TRBJ1-4 | . | TRBD1 | 14 | TRBV7-9 | TGTGCCAGCAGCCCGGACAGGGACGGGGAAAAACTGTTTTTT | CASSPDRDGEKLFF
TRBJ1-6 | . | . | 14 | TRBV5-1 | TGCGCCAGCAGTCAGGGACTGGATAATTCACCCCTCCACTTT | CASSQGLDNSPLHF
TRBJ1-4 | . | . | 15 | TRBV6-5 | TGTGCCAGCAGTTTTGGGGATCCAACTAATGAAAAACTGTTTTTT | CASSFGDPTNEKLFF
TRBJ1-5 | . | . | 14 | TRBV19 | TGTGCCAGTATCCCTGCCGGGGGCAATCAGCCCCAGCATTTT | CASIPAGGNQPQHF
TRBJ2-1 | . | TRBD2 | 14 | TRBV30 | TGTGCCTGGGACCGGGCTAGCGGGATAGGGGAGCAGTTCTTC | CAWDRASGIGEQFF
TRBJ1-4 | . | . | 15 | TRBV11-2 | TGTGCCAGCAGCCTAGCCCCCCACCAGGGCGGAAAACTGTTTTTT | CASSLAPHQGGKLFF
TRBJ2-3 | . | . | 15 | TRBV11-3 | TGTGCCAGCAGCCCCTCGGGGGAGCCCACAGATACGCAGTATTTT | CASSPSGEPTDTQYF
TRBJ2-3 | . | . | 15 | TRBV18 | TGTGCCAGCTCCCAAACACCTTTACGCACAGATACGCAGTATTTT | CASSQTPLRTDTQYF
TRBJ2-1 | . | . | 16 | TRBV5-1 | TGCGCCAGCAGCTTGGCTAGTAGCGCGGACTACAATGAGCAGTTCTTC | CASSLASSADYNEQFF
TRBJ1-2 | . | . | 15 | TRBV5-1 | TGCGCCAGCAGCTTGGGGACAGCGGGTAATGATGGCTACACCTTC | CASSLGTAGNDGYTF
TRBJ2-3 | . | . | 17 | TRBV9 | TGTGCCAGCACCCTCACTGGAGGGGGCGAAGCCACAGATACGCAGTATTTT | CASTLTGGGEATDTQYF
TRBJ2-5 | . | . | 14 | TRBV19 | TGTGCCAGTAGTTGGAGGGGCAACCAAGAGACCCAGTACTTC | CASSWRGNQETQYF
TRBJ2-7 | few | . | 14 | TRBV10-2 | TGCGCCAGCAGTGAAGGGCAGACAGCCTACGAGCAGTACTTC | CASSEGQTAYEQYF
TRBJ2-7 | . | TRBD1 | 14 | TRBV18 | TGTGCCAGCTCACCGGGACAGCAAAACTACGAGCAGTACTTC | CASSPGQQNYEQYF
TRBJ2-3 | . | TRBD1 | 16 | TRBV9 | TGTGCCAGCAGCGTTACCGGGACAGGGGGCACAGATACGCAGTATTTT | CASSVTGTGGTDTQYF
TRBJ2-3 | . | TRBD1 | 18 | TRBV25-1 | TGTGGGAAGGGACAGGCGTCGGAAAGGGACGCCGAATCAGATACGCAGTATTTT | CGKGQASERDAESDTQYF
TRBJ1-3 | . | . | 18 | TRBV5-8 | TGTGCCAGCTCTCTTTTCTCTCCCGGGAAGGTCCGTGGAAACACCATATATTTT | CASSLFSPGKVRGNTIYF
TRBJ1-1 | . | . | 13 | TRBV2 | TGTGCCAGCAGTACAGGGCCGAACACTGAAGCTTTCTTT | CASSTGPNTEAFF